This passage covers 13 T cell receptor beta chains from one sample sequenced in a study of blood T cell repertoires in COVID-19. Measured with immunoSEQ multiplex PCR; TCRdb has only the in-frame clones, and not every one. This sample has approximately 63,000 clones, with around 91% found just once. Sequenced: peripheral blood. These receptors all come from a human donor in a cohort sampled during active COVID-19.

The chain couples TRBV19 to TRBJ2-5, with 11 bases fitting TRBD2. V was pared by 9 bases and J by 3 bases, with 9 bases of the junction left unmatched. The V gene's germline CDR1 is LNHDA and CDR2 SQIVND (reference sequence). The CDR3 has 15 amino acids. CDR3 loop: CASRLSGGAEETQYF. DNA of the CDR3: TGTGCCAGCCGCCTTAGCGGGGGGGCCGAAGAGACCCAGTACTTC.

CDR3: CASSLVVGGYNEQFF. The CDR3 region has the DNA TGCGCCAGCAGCTTGGTGGTAGGGGGCTACAATGAGCAGTTCTTC. V usage is TRBV5-1 and J usage is TRBJ2-1; maybe TRBD1 (6 bases). The CDR3 extends over 15 amino acids. CDR1 and CDR2 from the germline V gene are SGHRS and YFSETQ. V lost 0 bases and J lost 3, with 10 bases in between.

This clone was seen once. V gene TRBV7-9 combines with J gene TRBJ1-1, with 7 nucleotides matching TRBD1. The V segment lost 3 bases and the J segment 1 base; nucleotides outside the gene matches: 8. CDR1 SEHNR and CDR2 FQNEAQ come from the germline V gene (reference sequence). The CDR3 contains 16 residues. CDR3 coding DNA: TGTGCCAGCAGCTTGCGACAGGGATCGGGGAACACTGAAGCTTTCTTT. The encoded protein is CASSLRQGSGNTEAFF.

The chain links TRBV23-1 to TRBJ2-7; 9 bases map to TRBD1. TRBV23-1 is an open reading frame whose function is uncertain. This CDR3 is 15 amino acids long. The V and J ends lost 3 bases and 2 bases, in that order; junction bases with no gene match: 5. This CDR3 reads CASSHPGQGPYEQYF. As DNA, the CDR3 is TGCGCCAGCAGTCATCCTGGACAGGGGCCCTACGAGCAGTACTTC.

V gene TRBV24-1 combines with J gene TRBJ2-1; D is possibly TRBD1 (6 bases). This CDR3 region has 16 residues. V lost 4 bases and J lost 3, with 15 bases in between. Looked up from germline, CDR1 is KGHDR and CDR2 is SFDVKD. CDR3 in DNA: TGTGCCACCAGTGACTCCGGGACACCCGTCTACAATGAGCAGTTCTTC. Protein product: CATSDSGTPVYNEQFF.

The rearrangement uses TRBV18 and TRBJ2-7, with TRBD2 matching 9 bases. The V gene end was trimmed by 0 bases and the J gene end by 5 bases; junction bases not matched to a gene: 5. CDR1 KGHSH and CDR2 LQKENI come from the germline V gene. CDR3 size: 15 residues. CDR3 residues: CASSPPAGGPHEQYF. CDR3 nucleotides: TGTGCCAGCTCACCACCGGCGGGAGGGCCCCACGAGCAGTACTTC.

The chain is built from TRBV18 and TRBJ2-3; D gene ambiguous. The CDR3 covers 17 residues. V was cut by 0 bases and J by 2 bases, with 15 bases left in between. Germline CDR1 and CDR2: KGHSH and LQKENI. The CDR3 spells CASSPPFFRSLTDTQYF. Written as DNA, the CDR3 is TGTGCCAGCTCACCACCATTCTTCCGCAGTCTCACAGATACGCAGTATTTT.

This sequence joins TRBV30 and TRBJ2-2, with 14 bases that match TRBD2. V trimming: 1 base; J trimming: 6 bases; junction bases outside the gene matches: 4. This CDR3 is 16 amino acids long. Germline CDR1 GTSNPN, CDR2 SVGIG (reference sequence). The CDR3 DNA reads TGTGCCTGGAGTGCCGGACTAGCGGGGGGTGCCGGGGAGCTGTTTTTT. Its translation: CAWSAGLAGGAGELFF.

V is TRBV7-9 and J is TRBJ2-5, with a tentative D call TRBD2 (5 bases). Trimming pared 3 bases from V and 2 bases from J, leaving 13 bases between. The CDR3 contains 15 residues. In germline, CDR1 is SEHNR, CDR2 FQNEAQ (reference sequence). The CDR3 DNA reads TGTGCCAGCAGCTTGATCGGGATAGGACAAGAGACCCAGTACTTC. Protein product: CASSLIGIGQETQYF.

The gene calls are TRBV24-1 and TRBJ1-2, with D hard to call. Germline V gene data show CDR1 as KGHDR and CDR2 as SFDVKD. This CDR3 has 10 residues. V shed 4 bases and J shed 13 bases, with 9 bases lying between them. This chain's CDR3 is CATSDRPGTF. The DNA for the CDR3 is TGTGCCACCAGTGACCGTCCGGGCACCTTC.

The chain couples TRBV19 to TRBJ1-2; 11 positions agree with TRBD1. The CDR3 contains 12 residues. V shed 7 bases and J 10 bases; nucleotides not matched to a gene: 5. Germline V CDR1 and CDR2: LNHDA, SQIVND (reference sequence). The CDR3 region has the DNA TGTGCCAGTACGGACAGGGGGCTTGACTACACCTTC. It yields the protein CASTDRGLDYTF. Together with reference TRBV19 and TRBJ1-2, the CDR3 gives the full variable domain: DGGITQSPKYLFRKEGQNVTLSCEQNLNHDAMYWYRQDPGQGLRLIYYSQIVNDFQKGDIAEGYSVSREKKESFPLTVTSAQKNPTAFYLCASTDRGLDYTFGSGTRLTVV.

This chain connects TRBV7-9 to TRBJ2-7; 7 bases fit TRBD1. Germline V gene lookup returns CDR1 SEHNR and CDR2 FQNEAQ (reference sequence). V lost 6 bases to trimming and J lost 0 bases; unmatched junction nucleotides: 5. The CDR3 has 14 amino acids. CDR3 nucleotides: TGTGCCAGCAGGCAACAGGGGCGCTCCTACGAGCAGTACTTC. Translated: CASRQQGRSYEQYF.

This chain links TRBV29-1 with TRBJ2-1; 9 bases match TRBD2. From germline, CDR1 is SQVTM and CDR2 ANQGSEA. V shed 4 bases and J 5 bases; nucleotides not matched to a gene: 6. There are 14 residues in the CDR3. Written as DNA, the CDR3 is TGCAGCGTTGTGCGGGGGGGCAGGGACAATGAGCAGTTCTTC. Its translation: CSVVRGGRDNEQFF.